This record covers a single T cell receptor beta chain. Antigen: not known. The assay used was immunoSEQ (version v3.0), run at survey level. Clones were sequenced by immunoSEQ multiplex PCR, and TCRdb holds only the in-frame ones, with some missing. The sample shows 35,000 to 45,000 clones, around 94% of them seen only once. V was trimmed by 6 bases and J by 5 bases, leaving 19 bases between them. The CDR3 consists of 15 residues. Germline V gives CDR1 LGHNA, CDR2 YSLEER. This specimen comes from a study of long-term antiretroviral therapy in people with HIV. The study, taken as a whole, reports: After ART, diversity increased yet remained lower than transplant donor controls. In HIV, the repertoires covered a tighter span of CDR3 lengths than in controls. Dominating the repertoire at all time points were the clones that expanded before ART.

About 0.95-10 million cryopreserved PBMC were held in samples before DNA extraction. The source was unsorted PBMCs, collected 4.1 years after starting antiretroviral therapy. V usage is TRBV4-3 and J usage is TRBJ2-5; D is possibly TRBD2 (6 bases). The source is a woman aged 50 to 60 with HIV. The CDR3 protein is CASSSSVGGRETQYF. In DNA form, the CDR3 reads TGCGCCAGCAGTTCGAGTGTGGGGGGAAGGGAGACCCAGTACTTC.